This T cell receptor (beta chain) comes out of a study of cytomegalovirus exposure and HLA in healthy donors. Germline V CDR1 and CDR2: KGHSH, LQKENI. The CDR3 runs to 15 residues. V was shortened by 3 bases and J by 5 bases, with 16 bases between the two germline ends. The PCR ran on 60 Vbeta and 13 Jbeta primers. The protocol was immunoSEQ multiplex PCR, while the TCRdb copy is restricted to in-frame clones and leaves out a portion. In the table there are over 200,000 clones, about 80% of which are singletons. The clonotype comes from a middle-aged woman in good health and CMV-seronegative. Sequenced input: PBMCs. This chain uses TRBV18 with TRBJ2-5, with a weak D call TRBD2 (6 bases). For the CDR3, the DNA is TGTGCCAGCTCACCCGTCCTGCTAGGAGGGGAGACCCAGTACTTC. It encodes CASSPVLLGGETQYF. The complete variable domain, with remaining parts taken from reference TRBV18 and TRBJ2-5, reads NAGVMQNPRHLVRRRGQEARLRCSPMKGHSHVYWYRQLPEEGLKFMVYLQKENIIDESGMPKERFSAEFPKEGPSILRIQQVVRGDSAAYFCASSPVLLGGETQYFGPGTRLLVL.